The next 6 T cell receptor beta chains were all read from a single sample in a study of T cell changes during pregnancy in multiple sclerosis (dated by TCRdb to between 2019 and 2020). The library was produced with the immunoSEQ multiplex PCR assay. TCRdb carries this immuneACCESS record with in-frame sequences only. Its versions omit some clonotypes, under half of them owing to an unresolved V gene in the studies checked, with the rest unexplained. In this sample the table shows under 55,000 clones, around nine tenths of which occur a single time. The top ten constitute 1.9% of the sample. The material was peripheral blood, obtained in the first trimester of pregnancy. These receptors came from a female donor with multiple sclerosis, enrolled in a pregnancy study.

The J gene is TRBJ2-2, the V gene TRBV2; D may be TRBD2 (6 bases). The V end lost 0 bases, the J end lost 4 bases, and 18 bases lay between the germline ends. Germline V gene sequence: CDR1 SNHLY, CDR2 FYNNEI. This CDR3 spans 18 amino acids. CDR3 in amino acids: CASSEAFWGVGGTGELFF. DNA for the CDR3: TGTGCCAGCAGTGAAGCGTTTTGGGGGGTCGGGGGCACCGGGGAGCTGTTTTTT.

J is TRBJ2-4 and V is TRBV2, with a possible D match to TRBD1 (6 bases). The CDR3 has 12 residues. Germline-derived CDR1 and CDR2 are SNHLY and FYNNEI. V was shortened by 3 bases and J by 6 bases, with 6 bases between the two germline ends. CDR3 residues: CASSDRGNIQYF. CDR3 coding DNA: TGTGCCAGCAGTGACAGGGGAAACATTCAGTACTTC.

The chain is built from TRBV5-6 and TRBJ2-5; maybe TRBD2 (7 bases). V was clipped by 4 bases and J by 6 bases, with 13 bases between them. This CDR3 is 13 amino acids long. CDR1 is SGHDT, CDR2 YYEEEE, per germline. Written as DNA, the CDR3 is TGTGCCAGCAGCAGGGGGGGCAAACAGACCCAGTACTTC. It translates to CASSRGGKQTQYF.

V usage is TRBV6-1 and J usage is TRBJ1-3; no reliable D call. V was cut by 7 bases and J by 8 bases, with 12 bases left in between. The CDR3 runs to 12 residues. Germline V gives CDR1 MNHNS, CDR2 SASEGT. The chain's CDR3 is CASTGIGDTIYF. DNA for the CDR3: TGTGCCAGCACCGGGATTGGTGACACCATATATTTT.

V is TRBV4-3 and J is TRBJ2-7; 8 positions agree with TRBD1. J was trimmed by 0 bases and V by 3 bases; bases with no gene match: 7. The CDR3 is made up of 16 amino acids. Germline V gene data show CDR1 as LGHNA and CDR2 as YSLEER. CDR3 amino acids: CASSHEDRASSYEQYF. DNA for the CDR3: TGCGCCAGCAGCCATGAGGACAGGGCCAGCTCCTACGAGCAGTACTTC.

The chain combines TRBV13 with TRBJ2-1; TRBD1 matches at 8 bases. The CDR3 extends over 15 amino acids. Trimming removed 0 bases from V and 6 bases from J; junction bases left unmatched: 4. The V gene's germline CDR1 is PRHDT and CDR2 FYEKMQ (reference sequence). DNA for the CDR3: TGTGCCAGCAGCTTAGGAGACAGGGGAGGCAATGAGCAGTTCTTC. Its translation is CASSLGDRGGNEQFF.